This T cell receptor (beta chain) was recorded in a study of blood T cell repertoires in COVID-19. Study information: Sites in the United States, Italy and Spain provided acute and convalescent COVID-19 samples.

Residents of about two dozen US areas, aged about 18 to 95 years, made up the participants. Cohort placement rested on clinical history that participants reported themselves. Exposed enrollees had met someone with a PCR-confirmed or clinician-diagnosed COVID-19 case at some point within the 2 weeks before study entry. This clone was observed a single time. In germline, CDR1 is MDHEN, CDR2 SYDVKM. Deletions cut 2 bases from V and 2 bases from J, with 12 bases between. The CDR3 is 15 residues long. The data were produced by immunoSEQ multiplex PCR, yet TCRdb's version contains in-frame clones alone and is incomplete. The profile shows some 300,000 clones, roughly nine tenths of them singletons.

The chain is built from TRBV28 and TRBJ1-2; D remains unclear. What was sequenced was PBMCs or T cells enriched from blood (not recorded which). The TCR was taken from a woman aged 50 to 60 who had been exposed to COVID-19. The CDR3 spells CASSLARPSNYGYTF. Here the CDR3 DNA reads TGTGCCAGCAGTTTAGCCAGGCCCTCCAACTATGGCTACACCTTC.